This T cell receptor beta chain is from a study of circulating and synovial CD4+ cells in juvenile arthritis. The CDR3 contains 13 residues. Germline V CDR1 and CDR2: SGHAT, FQNNGV. With 5 bases clipped from V and 6 bases from J, the junction kept 5 bases outside the gene matches. Notes on the study in general: Some such blood samples were as oligoclonal as synovium. The pathogenic-like versus bulk T cell difference escaped Vbeta family analysis. CPL versus bulk CD4 samples: T cell genome counts differed by at least an order of magnitude.

Profiling relied on immunoSEQ multiplex PCR, and the TCRdb table lists in-frame clones only, not all of them. This sample yields under 35,000 clones, of which approximately 92% are seen a single time; about 3.1% belongs to the top ten. Details on this clone: Its target is unknown.

This clonotype was obtained from a human donor with juvenile idiopathic arthritis. The sample was CD4+ T cells from blood. The chain joins TRBV11-2 to TRBJ1-1; 8 bases align to TRBD1. For the CDR3, the DNA is TGTGCCAGCAGCCCGGGACAGGCCCCTGAAGCTTTCTTT. The encoded protein is CASSPGQAPEAFF.